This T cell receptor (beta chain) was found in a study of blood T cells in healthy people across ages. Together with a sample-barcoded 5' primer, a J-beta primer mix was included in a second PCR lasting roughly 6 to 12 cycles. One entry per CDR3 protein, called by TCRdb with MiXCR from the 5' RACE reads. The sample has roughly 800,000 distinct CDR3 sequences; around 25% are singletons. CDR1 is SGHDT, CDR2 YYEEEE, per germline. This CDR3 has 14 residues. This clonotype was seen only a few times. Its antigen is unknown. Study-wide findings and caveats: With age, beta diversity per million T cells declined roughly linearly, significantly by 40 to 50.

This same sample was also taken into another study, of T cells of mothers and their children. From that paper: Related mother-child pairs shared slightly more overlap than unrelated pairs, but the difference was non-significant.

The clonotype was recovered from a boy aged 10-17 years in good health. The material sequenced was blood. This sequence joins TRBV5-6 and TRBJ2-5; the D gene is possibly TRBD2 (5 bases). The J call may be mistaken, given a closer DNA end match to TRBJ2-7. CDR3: CASGSRLPTYEQYF. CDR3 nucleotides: TGTGCCTCGGGATCCAGGCTCCCCACCTACGAGCAGTACTTC.